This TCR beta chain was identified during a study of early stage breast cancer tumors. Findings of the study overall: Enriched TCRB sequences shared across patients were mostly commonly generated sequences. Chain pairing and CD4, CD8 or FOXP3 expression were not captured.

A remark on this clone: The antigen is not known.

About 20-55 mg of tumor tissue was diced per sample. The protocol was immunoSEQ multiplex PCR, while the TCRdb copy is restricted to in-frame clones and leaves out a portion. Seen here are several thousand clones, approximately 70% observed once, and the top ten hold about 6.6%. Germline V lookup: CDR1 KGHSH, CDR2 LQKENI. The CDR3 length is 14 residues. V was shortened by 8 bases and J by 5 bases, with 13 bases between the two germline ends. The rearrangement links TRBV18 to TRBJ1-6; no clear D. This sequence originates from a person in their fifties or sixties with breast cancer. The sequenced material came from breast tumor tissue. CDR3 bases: TGTGCCAGCCGATCCCTGCAGAATAATTCACCCCTCCACTTT. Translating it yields CASRSLQNNSPLHF. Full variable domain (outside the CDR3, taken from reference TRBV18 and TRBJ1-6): NAGVMQNPRHLVRRRGQEARLRCSPMKGHSHVYWYRQLPEEGLKFMVYLQKENIIDESGMPKERFSAEFPKEGPSILRIQQVVRGDSAAYFCASRSLQNNSPLHFGNGTRLTVT.